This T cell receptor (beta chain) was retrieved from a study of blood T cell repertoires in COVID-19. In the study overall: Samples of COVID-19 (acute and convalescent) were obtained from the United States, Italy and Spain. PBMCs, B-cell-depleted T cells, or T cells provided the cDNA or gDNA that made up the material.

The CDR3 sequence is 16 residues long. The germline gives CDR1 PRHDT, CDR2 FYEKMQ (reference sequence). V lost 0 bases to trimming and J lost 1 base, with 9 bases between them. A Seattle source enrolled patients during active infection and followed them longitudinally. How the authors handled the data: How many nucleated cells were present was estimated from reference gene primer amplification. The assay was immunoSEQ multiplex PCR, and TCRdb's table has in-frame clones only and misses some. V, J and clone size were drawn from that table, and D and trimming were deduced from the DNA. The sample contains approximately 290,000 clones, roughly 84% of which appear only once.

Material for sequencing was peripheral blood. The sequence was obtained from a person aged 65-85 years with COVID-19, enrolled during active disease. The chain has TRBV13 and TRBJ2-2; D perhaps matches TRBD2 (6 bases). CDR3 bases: TGTGCCAGCAGCTTAGGCTGGGGACTGAACACCGGGGAGCTGTTTTTT. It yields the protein CASSLGWGLNTGELFF. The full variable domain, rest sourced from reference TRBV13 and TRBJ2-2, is AAGVIQSPRHLIKEKRETATLKCYPIPRHDTVYWYQQGPGQDPQFLISFYEKMQSDKGSIPDRFSAQQFSDYHSELNMSSLELGDSALYFCASSLGWGLNTGELFFGEGSRLTVL.